The present TCR beta chain was sequenced within a study of long-term antiretroviral therapy in people with HIV. Study-wide results and limits: HIV repertoires spanned narrower CDR3 length ranges than controls.

Details on this clone: Its specificity is not known.

At the survey level, the v3.0 immunoSEQ assay was run. The table came from immunoSEQ multiplex PCR; TCRdb's copy has only in-frame clones and leaves some out. The sample contains approximately 19,000 clones, almost 80% of which appear only once. From germline, CDR1 is SGHRS and CDR2 YFSETQ. The CDR3 covers 13 residues. Trimming pared 4 bases from V and 4 bases from J, leaving 10 bases between. The material was unsorted PBMCs, obtained 2.3 years after starting antiretroviral therapy. The clonotype was recovered from a woman aged 40 to 50 with HIV. The chain employs TRBV5-1 and TRBJ2-3; D not certain. CDR3 sequence reads: CASSPGSADTQYF. For the CDR3, the DNA is TGCGCCAGCAGCCCTGGCAGTGCAGATACGCAGTATTTT.